What follows are 25 T cell receptor beta chains derived from one specimen sequenced in a study of OX40 agonist ivuxolimab in advanced cancers. The repertoire was sequenced with immunoSEQ multiplex PCR; TCRdb's copy has only in-frame clones and lacks some. The sample includes 75,000 to 100,000 clones, 80% to 90% of them seen just once. This material consisted of CD4+ or CD8+ T cells sorted from blood, taken in a trial of the OX40 agonist ivuxolimab. Source of these receptors: an adult with an advanced solid tumor such as melanoma, head and neck, liver or kidney cancer.

V and J are TRBV19 and TRBJ2-7, with 9 bases matching TRBD2. V lost 10 bases and J lost 4; bases outside the gene matches: 8. The CDR3 totals 13 residues. Germline V gene lookup returns CDR1 LNHDA and CDR2 SQIVND (reference sequence). This CDR3 reads CATRGGAWYEQYF. Written as DNA, the CDR3 is TGTGCCACGCGGGGGGGGGCTTGGTACGAGCAGTACTTC.

CDR3: CASSQDSPGGQETQYF. The CDR3 region has the DNA TGCGCCAGCAGCCAAGATTCCCCGGGCGGGCAAGAGACCCAGTACTTC. The V and J genes are TRBV4-1 and TRBJ2-5, with a weak D call TRBD2 (5 bases). V dropped 0 bases and J dropped 2 bases, with 13 bases sitting between them. The CDR3 spans 16 residues. Germline CDR1 MGHRA, CDR2 YSYEKL.

The chain joins TRBV9 to TRBJ2-7; D not certain. The CDR3 has 15 amino acids. Germline CDR1 reads SGDLS; CDR2 reads YYNGEE. V lost 0 bases and J lost 0, with 10 bases in between. In DNA, the CDR3 is TGTGCCAGCAGCGTAGGGGTTGATACCTCCTACGAGCAGTACTTC. This gives the protein CASSVGVDTSYEQYF.

This clone appeared once. The rearrangement joins TRBV5-4 to TRBJ2-1, with TRBD1 matching over 7 bases. The CDR3 contains 15 residues. Germline trimming cut 6 bases from V and 4 bases from J; bases unmatched to any gene: 10. Germline-derived CDR1 and CDR2 are SGHNT and YYREEE (reference sequence). The CDR3 here is CASTASGTAYNEQFF. The CDR3 DNA follows: TGTGCCAGCACCGCATCCGGGACAGCGTACAATGAGCAGTTCTTC.

The rearrangement joins TRBV18 to TRBJ1-1; D not certain. CDR1 is KGHSH and CDR2 is LQKENI in the germline V gene. This CDR3 has 13 residues. V lost 4 bases to trimming and J lost 0 bases, with 6 bases between them. The CDR3 spells CASSQGVNTEAFF. CDR3 nucleotide sequence: TGTGCCAGCTCACAAGGAGTGAACACTGAAGCTTTCTTT.

CDR3 sequence: CASSSVAGAETQYF. Written as DNA, the CDR3 is TGTGCCAGCAGCTCGGTAGCGGGTGCTGAGACCCAGTACTTC. V is TRBV11-2 and J is TRBJ2-5; 7 bases are shared with TRBD2. CDR3 length equals 14 residues. V was pared by 4 bases and J by 5 bases, with 7 bases of the junction left unmatched. Germline values: CDR1 SGHAT, CDR2 FQNNGV.

The rearrangement links TRBV14 to TRBJ2-1; TRBD2 matches at 11 bases. This CDR3 has 15 amino acids. The germline V gene has CDR1 SGHDN and CDR2 FVKESK. Unmatched junction bases numbered 8, after V lost 4 bases and J lost 9 bases. CDR3 nucleotide sequence: TGTGCCAGCAGCCCTAGGGGACTAGCGGACGGTGAGCAGTTCTTC. Its protein is CASSPRGLADGEQFF.

The rearrangement uses TRBV4-2 and TRBJ2-1; D ambiguous. The CDR3 length is 14 residues. Trimming took 4 bases from V and 0 from J, leaving 7 bases between them. Germline-derived CDR1 and CDR2 are LGHNA and YNFKEQ. The CDR3 reads CASSPTGSYNEQFF. CDR3 nucleotides: TGTGCCAGCAGCCCCACCGGCTCCTACAATGAGCAGTTCTTC.

With regard to this clone: At the DNA level, this CDR3 is encoded by other sequences in the same sample as well. The V and J genes are TRBV29-1 and TRBJ2-3; D may be TRBD2 (7 bases). This CDR3 is built from 13 residues. The germline gives CDR1 SQVTM, CDR2 ANQGSEA. Trimming pared 8 bases from V and 3 bases from J, leaving 15 bases between. The CDR3 protein is CSRGGPGTDTQYF. The CDR3 nucleotides are TGCAGCAGGGGGGGGCCGGGGACAGATACGCAGTATTTT.

This clone was found a few times. The chain is built from TRBV11-2 and TRBJ1-5, with 7 bases that match TRBD1. In germline, CDR1 is SGHAT, CDR2 FQNNGV. This CDR3 is 12 amino acids long. CDR3 sequence (DNA): TGTAAGTCCAGGGGGAGAAATCAGCCCCAGCATTTT. It translates to CKSRGRNQPQHF.

This clone was observed once. J is TRBJ1-1 and V is TRBV5-1, with D hard to call. Trimming removed 1 base at V and 0 bases at J, with 10 bases between. Germline V gives CDR1 SGHRS, CDR2 YFSETQ. The length of the CDR3 is 15 residues. The CDR3 protein is CASSLWFGLNTEAFF. CDR3 in DNA: TGCGCCAGCAGCTTGTGGTTCGGATTGAACACTGAAGCTTTCTTT.

CDR3 bases: TGTGCCAGCCGGGGGGTCGGCAATGAGCAGTTCTTC. It codes for CASRGVGNEQFF. The rearrangement joins TRBV4-2 to TRBJ2-1; 7 nucleotides align to TRBD2. The CDR3 totals 12 residues. The germline V gene has CDR1 LGHNA and CDR2 YNFKEQ. After removal of 8 bases from V and 6 bases from J, the junction contained 4 bases not matched to a gene.

This clone occurred a few times. This chain links TRBV28 with TRBJ2-3; no reliable D call. CDR3 length: 14 residues. The germline V gene encodes CDR1 MDHEN and CDR2 SYDVKM. V was pared by 3 bases and J by 5 bases, with 12 bases between. CDR3 sequence (DNA): TGTGCCAGCAGTTTCCCCTTTAGGGAAGATACGCAGTATTTT. Translating it yields CASSFPFREDTQYF.

This clone was counted once. The chain combines TRBV4-1 with TRBJ2-1, with 10 bases that match TRBD2. V lost 1 base and J lost 4; bases outside the gene matches: 4. The CDR3 has 16 residues. From germline, CDR1 is MGHRA and CDR2 YSYEKL. The CDR3 bases are TGCGCCAGCAGCCAAGGCAGCGGGGGGGTTTACAATGAGCAGTTCTTC. Amino acids: CASSQGSGGVYNEQFF.

As DNA, the CDR3 is TGTGCCAGTAGTTCCCCGACGCGCCAGGGCTACACCTTC. As protein: CASSSPTRQGYTF. The rearrangement uses TRBV19 and TRBJ1-2; D not resolved. This CDR3 contains 13 residues. The V gene's germline CDR1 is LNHDA and CDR2 SQIVND (reference sequence). Trimming cost V 5 bases and J 8 bases, with 15 bases left between them.

V usage is TRBV28 and J usage is TRBJ2-7; the D gene is possibly TRBD1 (6 bases). The CDR3 length is 15 residues. V was trimmed by 5 bases and J by 3 bases, leaving 17 bases between them. Looked up from germline, CDR1 is MDHEN and CDR2 is SYDVKM. CDR3 coding DNA: TGTGCCAGCAGTGTAGGGACATCTCTTCGCTACGAGCAGTACTTC. Translation gives CASSVGTSLRYEQYF.

The V call is TRBV28, the J call TRBJ1-1; D is unclear. This CDR3 comprises 11 residues. From germline, CDR1 is MDHEN and CDR2 SYDVKM. V lost 7 bases and J lost 3, with 6 bases in between. CDR3 sequence: CASTGYTEAFF. CDR3 in DNA: TGTGCCAGCACTGGGTACACTGAAGCTTTCTTT.

The rearrangement uses TRBV19 and TRBJ2-1, with TRBD2 identical over 8 bases. Germline V gene data show CDR1 as LNHDA and CDR2 as SQIVND (reference sequence). The junction had 16 bases not matched to a gene; V was cut back by 11 bases and J by 7 bases. The CDR3 is made up of 15 amino acids. CDR3 amino acids: CAGLSGSRPRNEQFF. In nucleotides, the CDR3 is TGTGCCGGACTAAGCGGGAGTCGGCCGAGGAATGAGCAGTTCTTC.

The V call is TRBV7-2, the J call TRBJ2-6; D unresolved. The CDR3 consists of 15 residues. Trimming cost V 5 bases and J 0 bases, with 8 bases left between them. Germline lookup yields CDR1 SGHTA and CDR2 FQGNSA. The CDR3 loop reads CASSPFSSGANVLTF. The CDR3 DNA follows: TGTGCCAGCAGCCCATTCTCCTCTGGGGCCAACGTCCTGACTTTC.

The sample holds a few counts of this clone. The chain links TRBV11-2 to TRBJ2-5; TRBD2 aligns across 9 bases. CDR1 and CDR2 (germline): SGHAT, FQNNGV. This CDR3 is 15 amino acids long. V gave up 2 bases and J gave up 5 bases; unmatched junction bases: 6. CDR3 residues: CASSLISGGLETQYF. The CDR3 DNA sequence: TGTGCCAGCAGCTTAATTAGCGGGGGCCTCGAGACCCAGTACTTC. Complete variable domain (other parts from reference TRBV11-2 and TRBJ2-5): EAGVAQSPRYKIIEKRQSVAFWCNPISGHATLYWYQQILGQGPKLLIQFQNNGVVDDSQLPKDRFSAERLKGVDSTLKIQPAKLEDSAVYLCASSLISGGLETQYFGPGTRLLVL.

The CDR3 reads CASGLVTTNPSGRVTANEQFF. The CDR3, as DNA: TGTGCTAGTGGTTTGGTAACGACAAACCCTAGCGGGAGGGTCACCGCGAATGAGCAGTTCTTC. The gene calls are TRBV12-5 and TRBJ2-1, with 12 bases matching TRBD2. Per the germline V gene, CDR1 is LGHNT and CDR2 is FRNRAP. The CDR3 contains 21 residues. The J segment lost 7 bases and the V segment lost 0 bases, leaving 19 bases of the junction unmatched.

This chain joins TRBV29-1 and TRBJ2-7; D gene unclear. From germline, CDR1 is SQVTM and CDR2 ANQGSEA. The CDR3 sequence is 13 residues long. Trimming pared 5 bases from V and 6 bases from J, leaving 17 bases between. CDR3 region: CSVLRNSEGEQYF. In DNA, the CDR3 is TGCAGCGTTCTAAGGAATTCCGAAGGCGAGCAGTACTTC.

The V gene is TRBV2, the J gene TRBJ2-6; no firm D call. From germline, CDR1 is SNHLY and CDR2 FYNNEI. The V and J ends lost 4 bases and 0 bases respectively, with 7 bases between them. CDR3 length equals 15 residues. Written as DNA, the CDR3 is TGTGCCAGCAGTGTTGAGTTCTCTGGGGCCAACGTCCTGACTTTC. Translating gives CASSVEFSGANVLTF.

The V and J genes are TRBV7-6 and TRBJ1-2, with 7 bases fitting TRBD1. Germline-derived CDR1 and CDR2 are SGHVS and FNYEAQ. The CDR3 covers 13 residues. Unmatched junction bases numbered 6, after V lost 5 bases and J lost 6 bases. As DNA, the CDR3 is TGTGCCAGCAGCCCCGGACAGGCCGATGGCTACACCTTC. Amino acids: CASSPGQADGYTF.

The chain carries TRBV15 and TRBJ2-5; maybe TRBD1 (5 bases). The germline gives CDR1 LNHNV, CDR2 YYDKDF (reference sequence). The CDR3 runs 16 residues. V lost 2 bases to trimming and J lost 4 bases, with 17 bases between them. The CDR3 loop reads CATSRPGREGSETQYF. The DNA for the CDR3 is TGTGCCACCAGCAGACCCGGCAGGGAAGGGTCAGAGACCCAGTACTTC.